The 31 T cell receptor beta chains reported below all come from one sample, sequenced in a study of T cells in Graves' hyperthyroidism and ophthalmopathy. Amplification of TCR beta CDR3 regions used RNA as the template. First-round RT-PCR of the TCR CDR3 relied on the HTBI primer set. MiXCR was run by TCRdb on the multiplex PCR reads, yielding one entry per CDR3 protein. The sample has roughly 740,000 distinct CDR3 sequences, roughly 17% seen once. Input material: blood. The receptors were gathered from a man younger than 35 with Graves' hyperthyroidism.

Notes on this clonotype: A much larger clonotype is one base distant, so this may be a read error. The rearrangement links TRBV20-1 to TRBJ1-1; no clear D gene. Trimming cost V 5 bases and J 4 bases, with 17 bases left between them. The CDR3 has 14 residues. CDR1 DFQATT and CDR2 SNEGSKA come from the germline V gene (reference sequence). CDR3: CSAPDGTRGTEAFF. CDR3 DNA: TGCAGTGCTCCTGATGGAACGCGGGGCACTGAAGCTTTCTTT.

This clonotype has ten or more counts. The chain carries TRBV11-2 and TRBJ1-6; D gene uncertain. The CDR3 length is 15 residues. Trimming removed 2 bases at V and 7 bases at J, with 12 bases between. Looked up from germline, CDR1 is SGHAT and CDR2 is FQNNGV. The CDR3 DNA reads as TGTGCCAGCAGCTTATTGGCGGAAGGGAATTCACCCCTCCACTTT. Translation: CASSLLAEGNSPLHF.

This clonotype was seen just once. A much more abundant neighbour one base away suggests this may be a read error. The V call is TRBV28, the J call TRBJ2-3; the match to TRBD2 covers 8 bases. Per the germline V gene, CDR1 is MDHEN and CDR2 is SYDVKM. The CDR3 is made up of 14 amino acids. The CDR3 DNA is TGTACCAGCAGCGGACTAGCAGAGGGGGATACGCAGTATTTT. It yields the protein CTSSGLAEGDTQYF.

Ten or more counts support this clonotype. The chain carries TRBV11-3 and TRBJ2-5; D may be TRBD1 (5 bases). Per germline, CDR1 SGHNT and CDR2 YENEEA. V gave up 5 bases and J gave up 5 bases, with 15 bases separating them. The CDR3 is 14 residues long. The CDR3 here is CASSPKGRMETQYF. In DNA form, the CDR3 reads TGTGCCAGCAGCCCAAAGGGGCGAATGGAGACCCAGTACTTC.

This clonotype was seen only a few times. The V gene is TRBV18, the J gene TRBJ2-7, with a possible D match to TRBD1 (5 bases). Per the germline V gene, CDR1 is KGHSH and CDR2 is LQKENI. V lost 6 bases and J lost 7, with 22 bases in between. This CDR3 is 15 amino acids long. This chain's CDR3 is CASSLGATTGEEQYF. In DNA form, the CDR3 reads TGTGCCAGCTCCCTGGGCGCCACAACAGGAGAGGAGCAGTACTTC.

This clonotype showed up many times. The chain combines TRBV6-1 with TRBJ2-7, with 11 bases fitting TRBD2. Germline V gene lookup returns CDR1 MNHNS and CDR2 SASEGT. The CDR3 is made up of 14 amino acids. The trim removed 7 bases at V and 3 bases at J, leaving 5 bases unmatched. The CDR3 DNA reads as TGTGCCAGCACCCTAGCGGGAGGTGACTACGAGCAGTACTTC. It specifies CASTLAGGDYEQYF.

The chain employs TRBV12-3 or TRBV12-4 and TRBJ2-2; 12 bases match TRBD2. V gave up 7 bases and J gave up 5 bases; unmatched junction bases: 8. CDR3 length: 16 amino acids. The DNA of the CDR3 is TGTGCCAGCACCCCGACTAGCGGGAGAAGAACCGGGGAGCTGTTTTTT. Translated, it gives CASTPTSGRRTGELFF.

Many counts were recorded for this clonotype. In DNA, the CDR3 is TGTGCCAGCCAGGGGGAACGCGGTAATGAGCAGTTCTTC. This encodes CASQGERGNEQFF. The chain combines TRBV6-1 with TRBJ2-1; 7 bases are a match to TRBD1. Germline V CDR1 and CDR2: MNHNS, SASEGT. CDR3 length equals 13 residues. V lost 8 bases, J lost 7 bases, and 8 bases stayed unmatched.

The rearrangement joins TRBV4-1 to TRBJ2-2, with 11 bases aligning to TRBD1. This CDR3 is 16 amino acids long. The V gene's germline CDR1 is MGHRA and CDR2 YSYEKL. With 1 base clipped from V and 3 bases from J, the junction kept 1 base outside the gene matches. The CDR3 sequence: CASSQGDRGDTGELFF. The CDR3 DNA reads as TGCGCCAGCAGCCAAGGGGACAGGGGGGACACCGGGGAGCTGTTTTTT.

The chain carries TRBV24-1 and TRBJ2-3; no clear D gene. CDR3 size: 15 residues. Trimming pared 0 bases from V and 3 bases from J, leaving 9 bases between. CDR1 is KGHDR, CDR2 SFDVKD, per germline. The CDR3 sequence: CATSDLWLETDTQYF. The CDR3 DNA follows: TGTGCCACCAGTGATTTGTGGCTGGAAACAGATACGCAGTATTTT.

This clonotype has a count of ten or more. The chain is built from TRBV7-2 and TRBJ2-5, with TRBD2 identical over 8 bases. V shed 5 bases and J 3 bases; nucleotides not matched to a gene: 8. The germline V gene has CDR1 SGHTA and CDR2 FQGNSA. The CDR3 has 15 amino acids. The CDR3 nucleotides read TGTGCCAGCAGCGGCGGGCTAGCGGGTAAAGAGACCCAGTACTTC. This codes for CASSGGLAGKETQYF.

The chain has TRBV28 and TRBJ1-2; D remains ambiguous. CDR3 length: 12 amino acids. The V gene's germline CDR1 is MDHEN and CDR2 SYDVKM. Deletions cut 5 bases from V and 7 bases from J, with 11 bases between. The CDR3 here is CASSRVGSGYTF. CDR3 DNA sequence: TGTGCCAGCAGTCGGGTGGGGAGTGGCTACACCTTC.

The chain combines TRBV13 with TRBJ2-3; the D is unclear. Germline CDR1 and CDR2: PRHDT and FYEKMQ (reference sequence). The CDR3 has 14 amino acids. The ends were cut back, 7 bases at V and 2 bases at J, with 13 bases in the middle. CDR3 residues: CASTPGPYTDTQYF. The CDR3 coding sequence is TGTGCCAGCACCCCAGGACCATACACAGATACGCAGTATTTT.

This clonotype was observed a handful of times. The chain couples TRBV12-3 or TRBV12-4 to TRBJ2-7, with 15 bases matching TRBD2. The CDR3 length is 15 residues. The junction had 5 bases not matched to a gene; V was cut back by 4 bases and J by 7 bases. CDR3 sequence reads: CASSSGLAGGQEQYF. The CDR3 nucleotides are TGTGCCAGCAGTTCTGGACTAGCGGGAGGGCAGGAGCAGTACTTC.

This clonotype was found many times. The J gene is TRBJ1-1, the V gene TRBV3-1; D is ambiguous. Germline V CDR1 and CDR2: LGHDT, YNNKEL (reference sequence). The V gene lost 0 bases and the J gene lost 8 bases, with 4 bases spanning the gap. This CDR3 is 11 amino acids long. CDR3 nucleotides: TGTGCCAGCAGCCAAGACAGGGAAGCTTTCTTT. Translated: CASSQDREAFF.

The chain recombines TRBV3-1 with TRBJ1-1; the D gene is possibly TRBD1 (6 bases). Trimming took 4 bases from V and 2 from J, leaving 11 bases between them. There are 14 residues in the CDR3. CDR1 and CDR2 from the germline V gene are LGHDT and YNNKEL (reference sequence). The CDR3 DNA reads TGTGCCAGCAGCCCCAGGGGTTACAACACTGAAGCTTTCTTT. The encoded protein is CASSPRGYNTEAFF.

This clonotype was counted between two and nine times. The chain recombines TRBV27 with TRBJ2-7; 8 bases fit TRBD2. The V and J ends lost 3 bases and 6 bases, in that order; junction bases with no gene match: 7. The V gene's germline CDR1 is MNHEY and CDR2 SMNVEV (reference sequence). The CDR3 sequence is 14 residues long. DNA of the CDR3: TGTGCCAGCAGTTTGCCGGGAGGGAGTGGCGAGCAGTACTTC. Amino acid sequence: CASSLPGGSGEQYF.

This clonotype was observed a handful of times. The chain has TRBV27 and TRBJ2-3, with D perhaps given as TRBD1 or TRBD2 (5 bases each). CDR3 length: 14 amino acids. Germline V gene lookup returns CDR1 MNHEY and CDR2 SMNVEV (reference sequence). With 6 bases removed from V and 4 bases from J, the gap between germline ends came to 14 bases. CDR3 residues: CASRGPFPADTQYF. The CDR3 DNA reads TGTGCCAGCAGGGGACCATTCCCCGCAGATACGCAGTATTTT.

This clonotype has at least ten counts. The chain employs TRBV20-1 and TRBJ1-1; TRBD1 agrees at 8 bases. The CDR3 contains 19 residues. The junction had 19 bases not matched to a gene; V was cut back by 0 bases and J by 4 bases. The germline CDR1 and CDR2 sequences are DFQATT and SNEGSKA (reference sequence). The CDR3 DNA is TGCAGTGCTAGAGATCCTGGCACCCATGCCAGGGGGCCAGGCACTGAAGCTTTCTTT. Protein: CSARDPGTHARGPGTEAFF.

Ten or more counts support this clonotype. The chain employs TRBV20-1 and TRBJ2-3; 9 bases fit TRBD1. Germline CDR1 reads DFQATT; CDR2 reads SNEGSKA (reference sequence). V shed 6 bases and J 2 bases; nucleotides not matched to a gene: 6. CDR3 length: 14 residues. CDR3: CSAGGTGNTDTQYF. The CDR3, as DNA: TGCAGTGCAGGCGGGACAGGGAACACAGATACGCAGTATTTT.

The genes are TRBV2 and TRBJ2-1; 9 positions match TRBD2. V trimming: 7 bases; J trimming: 3 bases; junction bases outside the gene matches: 7. Germline values: CDR1 SNHLY, CDR2 FYNNEI. This CDR3 comprises 15 residues. For the CDR3, the DNA is TGTGCCAGCAATTCCGGGACTAGCTACTACAATGAGCAGTTCTTC. This sequence encodes CASNSGTSYYNEQFF. Combining the CDR3 with reference TRBV2 and TRBJ2-1 gives the whole variable domain EPEVTQTPSHQVTQMGQEVILRCVPISNHLYFYWYRQILGQKVEFLVSFYNNEISEKSEIFDDQFSVERPDGSNFTLKIRSTKLEDSAMYFCASNSGTSYYNEQFFGPGTRLTVL.

This clonotype was seen ten or more times. V gene TRBV13 combines with J gene TRBJ2-1; 11 nucleotides match TRBD2. CDR3 length: 17 residues. V trimming: 5 bases; J trimming: 0 bases; junction bases outside the gene matches: 6. CDR1 is PRHDT and CDR2 is FYEKMQ in the germline V gene (reference sequence). The CDR3, as DNA: TGTGCCAGCAGCACCAGGACTAGCGGGTACTCCTACAATGAGCAGTTCTTC. It specifies CASSTRTSGYSYNEQFF.

The chain joins TRBV6-1 to TRBJ1-5; D is perhaps TRBD1 (5 bases). The CDR3 sequence is 15 residues long. Trimming pared 7 bases from V and 4 bases from J, leaving 17 bases between. CDR1 and CDR2 from the germline V gene are MNHNS and SASEGT. The CDR3: CASTTHRDLNQPQHF. CDR3 bases: TGTGCCAGCACCACTCACCGGGACTTAAATCAGCCCCAGCATTTT.

This clonotype was seen repeatedly, ten times or more. The gene calls are TRBV3-1 and TRBJ2-7; D gene unclear. Trimming pared 2 bases from V and 3 bases from J, leaving 8 bases between. Germline CDR1 and CDR2: LGHDT and YNNKEL (reference sequence). The length of the CDR3 is 13 residues. CDR3 protein: CASSQWQNYEQYF. The CDR3 DNA follows: TGTGCCAGCAGCCAATGGCAGAACTACGAGCAGTACTTC.

This clonotype was seen only a few times. In nucleotides, the CDR3 is TGTGCCAGCAGCCCACAGACGGGTTCCATTCATTATGGCTACACCTTC. This gives the protein CASSPQTGSIHYGYTF. The V and J genes are TRBV7-2 and TRBJ1-2; no reliable D call. The CDR3 is 16 residues long. Germline CDR1 and CDR2: SGHTA and FQGNSA. The V end lost 5 bases, the J end lost 5 bases, and 21 bases lay between the germline ends.

This clonotype was recorded many times. The chain uses TRBV27 and TRBJ2-1; 13 bases are a match to TRBD2. The CDR3 is 17 residues long. Germline V gives CDR1 MNHEY, CDR2 SMNVEV (reference sequence). V was pared by 5 bases and J by 13 bases, with 17 bases of the junction left unmatched. Here the CDR3 reads CASSILPTATSGRPQFF. In DNA, the CDR3 is TGTGCCAGCAGTATCCTACCCACAGCGACTAGCGGGAGGCCTCAGTTCTTC.

In the case of this clonotype: Sequence at one end of the junction differs from germline and may be a read error. The chain has TRBV7-9 and TRBJ1-2; D gene unclear. Germline values: CDR1 SEHNR, CDR2 FQNEAQ (reference sequence). This CDR3 spans 11 amino acids. CDR3 DNA: TGTGCCAGCAGCCTAGCTCGAGGCTACACCTTC. This sequence encodes CASSLARGYTF.

This rearrangement joins TRBV3-1 to TRBJ2-6; no firm D call. With 1 base removed from V and 3 bases from J, the gap between germline ends came to 7 bases. This CDR3 spans 15 amino acids. The germline V gene encodes CDR1 LGHDT and CDR2 YNNKEL (reference sequence). The DNA for the CDR3 is TGTGCCAGCAGCCAAGGGGCCATTGGGGCCAACGTCCTGACTTTC. This sequence encodes CASSQGAIGANVLTF.

This clonotype was seen at least ten times. The V call is TRBV7-9, the J call TRBJ1-1; tentatively, D is TRBD1 (5 bases). The CDR3 is 15 residues long. With 1 base removed from V and 1 base from J, the gap between germline ends came to 10 bases. CDR1 is SEHNR and CDR2 is FQNEAQ in the germline V gene (reference sequence). This CDR3 is CASSLDRGWNTEAFF. The CDR3 DNA sequence: TGTGCCAGCAGCTTAGATCGGGGGTGGAACACTGAAGCTTTCTTT.

On this clonotype: Given a much more abundant clone one base away, this may be a read error. This chain joins TRBV28 and TRBJ2-5, with TRBD1 matching over 7 bases. The germline gives CDR1 MDHEN, CDR2 SYDVKM. This CDR3 is built from 13 residues. V trimming: 10 bases; J trimming: 3 bases; junction bases outside the gene matches: 8. CDR3 nucleotide sequence: TGTGCCAACACTTCTGGACAGGAAGAGACCCAGTACTTC. Its translation is CANTSGQEETQYF.

This clonotype was detected ten times or more. The chain carries TRBV20-1 and TRBJ2-1, with D tentatively TRBD2 (6 bases). CDR3 length: 11 amino acids. V was trimmed by 2 bases and J by 12 bases, leaving 11 bases between them. CDR1 DFQATT and CDR2 SNEGSKA come from the germline V gene (reference sequence). This chain's CDR3 is CSARIVGGQFF. The CDR3 nucleotides are TGCAGTGCTAGAATCGTGGGAGGGCAGTTCTTC.